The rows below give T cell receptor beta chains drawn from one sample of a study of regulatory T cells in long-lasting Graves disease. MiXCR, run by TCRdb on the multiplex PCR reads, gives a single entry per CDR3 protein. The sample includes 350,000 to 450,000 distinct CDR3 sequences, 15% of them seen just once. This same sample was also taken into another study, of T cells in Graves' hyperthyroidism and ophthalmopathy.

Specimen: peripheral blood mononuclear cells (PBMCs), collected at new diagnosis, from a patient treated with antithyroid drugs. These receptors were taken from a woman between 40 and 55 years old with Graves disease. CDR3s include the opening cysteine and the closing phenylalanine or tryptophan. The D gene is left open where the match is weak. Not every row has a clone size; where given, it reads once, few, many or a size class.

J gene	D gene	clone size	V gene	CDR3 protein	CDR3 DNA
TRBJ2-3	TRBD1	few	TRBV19	CATAARDRNTDTQYF	TGTGCCACCGCTGCCCGGGACAGAAACACAGATACGCAGTATTTT
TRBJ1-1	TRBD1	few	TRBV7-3	CASSGQGGNTEAFF	TGTGCCAGCAGCGGACAGGGTGGGAACACTGAAGCTTTCTTT
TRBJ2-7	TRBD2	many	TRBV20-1	CSAARLAGVEQYF	TGCAGTGCTGCACGACTAGCGGGAGTCGAGCAGTACTTC
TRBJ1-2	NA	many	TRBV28	CASSLPARARGYTF	TGTGCCAGCAGTTTACCCGCCAGGGCAAGGGGCTACACCTTC
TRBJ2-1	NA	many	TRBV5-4	CASSGLTQGGNEQFF	TGTGCCAGCAGCGGACTGACCCAGGGGGGGAATGAGCAGTTCTTC
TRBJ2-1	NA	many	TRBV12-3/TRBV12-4	CASSLADEQFF	TGTGCCAGCAGTTTAGCCGATGAGCAGTTCTTC
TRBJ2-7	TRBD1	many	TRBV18	CASSPPAGQVPYEQYF	TGTGCCAGCTCACCACCTGCTGGACAGGTGCCCTACGAGCAGTACTTC
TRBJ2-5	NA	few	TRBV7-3	CASSLIGSWILYQETQYF	TGTGCCAGCAGCTTAATCGGTTCTTGGATCCTGTACCAAGAGACCCAGTACTTC
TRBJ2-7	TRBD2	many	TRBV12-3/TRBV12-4	CASSLGTRSYEQYF	TGTGCCAGCAGTTTGGGGACTAGATCCTACGAGCAGTACTTC
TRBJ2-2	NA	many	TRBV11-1	CASSPPGTLTGELFF	TGTGCCAGCAGCCCGCCCGGGACATTAACCGGGGAGCTGTTTTTT
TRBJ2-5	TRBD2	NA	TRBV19	CASTPGLAGGGRETQYF	TGTGCCAGTACCCCGGGACTAGCGGGAGGCGGAAGGGAGACCCAGTACTTC
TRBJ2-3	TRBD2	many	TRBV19	CASSIRLAGAIDTQYF	TGTGCCAGTAGTATTAGGCTAGCGGGAGCTATAGATACGCAGTATTTT
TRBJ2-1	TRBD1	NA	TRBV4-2	CASSQGQGANGEQFF	TGTGCCAGCAGCCAAGGACAGGGGGCAAACGGTGAGCAGTTCTTC
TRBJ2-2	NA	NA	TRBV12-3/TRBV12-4	CASRTNRNTGELFF	TGTGCCAGCAGAACCAATAGGAACACCGGGGAGCTGTTTTTT
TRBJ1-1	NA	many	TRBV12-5	CASDEGSEAFF	TGTGCTAGTGATGAAGGATCTGAAGCTTTCTTT
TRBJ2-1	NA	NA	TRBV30	CAWSPGERAKRQGEQFF	TGTGCCTGGAGCCCCGGGGAGCGGGCCAAACGTCAGGGTGAGCAGTTCTTC
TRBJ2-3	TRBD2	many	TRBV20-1	CSARAPQGGTDTQYF	TGCAGTGCTAGAGCGCCCCAGGGAGGGACAGATACGCAGTATTTT
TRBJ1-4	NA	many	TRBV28	CASSSTLTVYNEKLFF	TGTGCCAGCAGTTCTACCCTGACCGTATATAATGAAAAACTGTTTTTT
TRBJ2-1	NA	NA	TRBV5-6	CASSGGPPHNEQFF	TGTGCCAGCAGCGGGGGGCCCCCTCACAATGAGCAGTTCTTC
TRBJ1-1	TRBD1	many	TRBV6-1	CASRRTGEAFF	TGTGCCAGCAGAAGGACAGGTGAAGCTTTCTTT
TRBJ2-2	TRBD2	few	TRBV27	CASSLKAGANTGELFF	TGTGCCAGCAGTTTAAAAGCGGGAGCGAACACCGGGGAGCTGTTTTTT
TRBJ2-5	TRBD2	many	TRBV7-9	CASSLTSGEETQYF	TGTGCCAGCAGCTTGACTAGCGGGGAAGAGACCCAGTACTTC
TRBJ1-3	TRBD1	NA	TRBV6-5	CASSYVGPTGANKPSGDTIYF	TGTGCCAGCAGCTACGTTGGGCCCACAGGGGCCAACAAACCCTCTGGAGACACCATATATTTT
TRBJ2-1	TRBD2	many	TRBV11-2	CASSLVGTSNVPGNEQFF	TGTGCCAGCAGCCTAGTTGGGACTAGCAACGTTCCCGGCAATGAGCAGTTCTTC
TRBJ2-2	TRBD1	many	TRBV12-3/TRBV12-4	CASSYDRVIGELFF	TGTGCCAGCAGTTATGACAGGGTTATAGGGGAGCTGTTTTTT
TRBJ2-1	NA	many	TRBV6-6	CASSYSILVEAHNEQFF	TGTGCCAGCAGTTACTCGATACTCGTGGAGGCCCACAATGAGCAGTTCTTC
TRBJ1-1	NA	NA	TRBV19	CASSKDSRGGAFF	TGTGCCAGTAGTAAGGACAGCCGAGGAGGAGCTTTCTTT
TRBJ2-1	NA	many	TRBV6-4	CASSETQSSYNEQFF	TGTGCCAGCAGTGAAACACAGTCCTCCTACAATGAGCAGTTCTTC
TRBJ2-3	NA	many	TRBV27	CASSTKTGPNTDTQYF	TGTGCCAGCAGTACAAAAACAGGGCCCAACACAGATACGCAGTATTTT
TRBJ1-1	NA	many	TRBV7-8	CASSPALTNTEAFF	TGTGCCAGCAGCCCAGCCCTTACGAACACTGAAGCTTTCTTT
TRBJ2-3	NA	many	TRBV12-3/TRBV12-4	CASSLSLASRDTQYF	TGTGCCAGCAGTTTATCACTAGCAAGCAGAGATACGCAGTATTTT
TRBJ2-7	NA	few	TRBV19	CASSPNVGTGEQYF	TGTGCCAGTAGTCCCAACGTTGGCACGGGGGAGCAGTACTTC
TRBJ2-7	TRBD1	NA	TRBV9	CASSVRDREYEQYF	TGTGCCAGCAGCGTTCGGGACAGGGAATACGAGCAGTACTTC
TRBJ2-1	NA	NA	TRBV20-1	CSASPTSRNYNEQFF	TGCAGTGCTAGCCCAACTAGCAGAAATTACAATGAGCAGTTCTTC
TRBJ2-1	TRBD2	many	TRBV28	CASRERTSGYNEQFF	TGTGCCAGCAGGGAACGGACTAGCGGATACAATGAGCAGTTCTTC
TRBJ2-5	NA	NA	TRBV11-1	CASSLGVLQETQYF	TGTGCCAGCAGCCTCGGCGTTCTCCAAGAGACCCAGTACTTC
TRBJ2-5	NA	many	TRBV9	CASSVGVQETQYF	TGTGCCAGCAGCGTAGGAGTACAAGAGACCCAGTACTTC
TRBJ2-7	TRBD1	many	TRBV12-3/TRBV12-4	CASSRGQDYEQYF	TGTGCCAGCAGCCGCGGACAGGACTACGAGCAGTACTTC
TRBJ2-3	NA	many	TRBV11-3	CASDSGSSTDTQYF	TGTGCCAGTGATAGCGGAAGTAGCACAGATACGCAGTATTTT
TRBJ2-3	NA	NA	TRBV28	CASSPSAVSTDTQYF	TGTGCCAGCAGCCCTTCGGCAGTTAGCACAGATACGCAGTATTTT
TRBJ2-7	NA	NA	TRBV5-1	CASSFREAYEQYF	TGCGCCAGCAGCTTTAGGGAGGCCTACGAGCAGTACTTC
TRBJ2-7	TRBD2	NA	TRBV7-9	CASSVTAGGFFYEQYF	TGTGCCAGCAGCGTAACAGCGGGAGGATTCTTCTACGAGCAGTACTTC
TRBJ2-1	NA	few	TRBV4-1	CASSQDGGGTNNEQFF	TGCGCCAGCAGCCAAGATGGTGGGGGAACCAACAATGAGCAGTTCTTC
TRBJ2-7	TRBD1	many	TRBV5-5	CASSRQGANEQYF	TGCGCCAGCAGCCGACAGGGGGCCAACGAGCAGTACTTC
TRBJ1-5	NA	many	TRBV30	CAWSRAGNQPQHF	TGTGCCTGGAGTAGGGCAGGCAATCAGCCCCAGCATTTT
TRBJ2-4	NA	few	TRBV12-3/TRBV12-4	CASSSNLAKNIQYF	TGTGCCAGCAGTTCTAACCTAGCCAAAAACATTCAGTACTTC
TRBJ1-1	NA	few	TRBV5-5	CASSRLGGLDTEAFF	TGTGCCAGCAGCCGCTTAGGGGGTCTGGACACTGAAGCTTTCTTT
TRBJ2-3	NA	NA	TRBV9	CASSVISTDTQYF	TGTGCCAGCAGCGTAATCAGCACAGATACGCAGTATTTT
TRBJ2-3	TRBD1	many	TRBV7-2	CASSLGTARVGDTQYF	TGTGCCAGCAGCTTGGGGACAGCCCGGGTCGGAGATACGCAGTATTTT
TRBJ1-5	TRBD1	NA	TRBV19	CASEDRAGPQHF	TGTGCCAGCGAGGACAGGGCCGGGCCCCAGCATTTT
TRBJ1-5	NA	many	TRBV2	CASSGRGDQPQHF	TGTGCCAGCAGTGGCCGGGGTGATCAGCCCCAGCATTTT
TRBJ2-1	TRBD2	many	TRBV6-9	CASSYETSGSDEQFF	TGTGCCAGCAGTTATGAGACTAGCGGGAGTGATGAGCAGTTCTTC
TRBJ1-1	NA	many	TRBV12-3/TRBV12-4	CASSSQNTEAFF	TGCGCCAGCAGTAGTCAGAACACTGAAGCTTTCTTT